This is a list of T cell receptor beta chains from one sample in a study of blood T cells in healthy people across ages. TCRdb fed the 5' RACE reads into MiXCR, producing one record per CDR3 protein. The data contain approximately 2,000,000 distinct CDR3 sequences, about two fifths of them singletons. The material sequenced was blood. Receptor source: a human donor in good health. The CDR3 runs from the conserved cysteine through the conserved F or W. D genes are given only for firm matches. Clone size appears in some rows only: once, few, many, or a class for an expanded clone.

TRBJ2-1,.,.,TRBV11-1,TGTGCCAGCAGCTCCGCTATTGCGGGGTACAATGAGCAGTTCTTC,CASSSAIAGYNEQFF
TRBJ2-7,.,many,TRBV13,TGTGCCAGCAGCTTACACGGTTACGAGCAGTACTTC,CASSLHGYEQYF
TRBJ1-2,.,.,TRBV5-1,TGCGCCAGCAGCCCCGCGTCGGGAAGCTATGGCTACACCTTC,CASSPASGSYGYTF
TRBJ1-5,.,few,TRBV20-1,TGCAGTGCTAGAGTGACAGGATGGTATCAGCCCCAGCATTTT,CSARVTGWYQPQHF
TRBJ1-3,.,few,TRBV12-3/TRBV12-4,TGTGCCAGCCGCCGCGGAAACACCATATATTTT,CASRRGNTIYF
TRBJ2-3,TRBD2,few,TRBV5-6,TGTGCCAGCAGCTCCTTGGGGCCCCCGGGGGGGGCGGGAGATACGCAGTATTTT,CASSSLGPPGGAGDTQYF
TRBJ2-3,.,many,TRBV7-8,TGTGCCAGCAGCTCCCGGATTAGACATACAGATACGCAGTATTTT,CASSSRIRHTDTQYF
TRBJ2-3,.,few,TRBV4-2,TGTGCCAGCAGCCAATCGGGGGGCGGAACTACTAGCACAGATACGCAGTATTTT,CASSQSGGGTTSTDTQYF
TRBJ2-7,.,.,TRBV7-2,TGTGCCAGCAGCTTAGAAAAATTGGCAGGGCTGGGCTACGAATACGAGCAGTACTTC,CASSLEKLAGLGYEYEQYF
TRBJ1-6,.,.,TRBV10-2,TGCGCCAGCAGTGAGACACCATATAATTCACCCCTCCACTTT,CASSETPYNSPLHF
TRBJ1-2,TRBD1,few,TRBV6-5,TGTGCCAGCGCGAACAGGGGGCTCGGAGGCTACACCTTC,CASANRGLGGYTF
TRBJ2-5,.,few,TRBV12-3/TRBV12-4,TGTGCCACTTCGGCGCAGGGCAAGTCCGAAGAGACCCAGTACTTC,CATSAQGKSEETQYF
TRBJ2-3,TRBD2,.,TRBV6-1,TGTGCCAGCAGAGGGCGGGGGGACGGTTCAGATACGCAGTATTTT,CASRGRGDGSDTQYF
TRBJ1-2,TRBD1,.,TRBV11-2,TGTGCCAGCAGCTTGACAGGGGTCCTACTCTATGGCTACACCTTC,CASSLTGVLLYGYTF
TRBJ2-1,.,few,TRBV4-1,TGCGCCAGCAGCCAAGATCAGGGACCTGAGCAGTTCTTC,CASSQDQGPEQFF
TRBJ2-1,TRBD1,.,TRBV4-1,TGCGCCAGCAGCCAAGGTTACTTTGCGACAGGGGTCAACAATGAGCAGTTCTTC,CASSQGYFATGVNNEQFF
TRBJ2-3,.,.,TRBV18,TGTGCCAGCTCACCCATCAACACAGATACGCAGTATTTT,CASSPINTDTQYF
TRBJ2-6,.,.,TRBV5-1,TGCGCCAGCACCGGCATAGGGGAGTTCTCTGGGGCCAACGTCCTGACTTTC,CASTGIGEFSGANVLTF
TRBJ2-5,TRBD2,once,TRBV7-8,TGTGCCAGCAGCCACAGCGGGGTGGGGTACTTC,CASSHSGVGYF
TRBJ2-4,.,few,TRBV5-4,TGTGCCAGCAGCCGGACTGGGACTGAAAACATTCAGTACTTC,CASSRTGTENIQYF
TRBJ2-3,.,.,TRBV29-1,TGCAGCGTAGGGACCCAAAGTATTTCGGATACGCAGTATTTT,CSVGTQSISDTQYF
TRBJ2-1,TRBD1,.,TRBV2,TGTGCCAGCAGTTGGACAGGGGTGGACTACAATGAGCAGTTCTTC,CASSWTGVDYNEQFF
TRBJ1-2,TRBD1,.,TRBV4-2,TGTGCCAGTTCGACAGGGGTCAACTATGGCTACACCTTC,CASSTGVNYGYTF
TRBJ2-5,.,.,TRBV12-3/TRBV12-4,TGTGCCAGCAGCCCGCGGGGGCCCCGTAAACAGGAGACCCAGTACTTC,CASSPRGPRKQETQYF
TRBJ1-1,TRBD1,.,TRBV5-1,TGCGCCAGCAGCCCATCACAGGGGGCTAGAACTGAAGCTTTCTTT,CASSPSQGARTEAFF
TRBJ2-2,TRBD2,.,TRBV11-1,TGTGCCAGCAGCGTTAGCGGGGGTATCGGGGAGCTGTTTTTT,CASSVSGGIGELFF
TRBJ1-5,.,few,TRBV3-1,TGTGCCAGCAGCCAAGGAGCGGGGACTTATCAGCCCCAGCATTTT,CASSQGAGTYQPQHF
TRBJ1-5,.,.,TRBV19,TGTGCCACCAGGAGCGAGGCTAGCAATCAGCCCCAGCATTTT,CATRSEASNQPQHF
TRBJ1-1,.,once,TRBV20-1,TGCAGTGCCCGTCCTTCGGGGGGGCAAACTGAAGCTTTCTTT,CSARPSGGQTEAFF
TRBJ2-1,TRBD2,few,TRBV7-9,TGTGCCAGCAGCTTAGTATTTTCGGGAGGGGCGTATCTCAATGAGCAGTTCTTC,CASSLVFSGGAYLNEQFF
TRBJ2-6,TRBD1,few,TRBV7-2,TGTGCCAGCAGCTTTAGGACAGGGATCTCTGGGGCCAACGTCCTGACTTTC,CASSFRTGISGANVLTF
TRBJ1-6,.,.,TRBV7-2,TGTGCCAGCAGCTTAGGAGGCATAAACTATAATTCACCCCTCCACTTT,CASSLGGINYNSPLHF
TRBJ1-1,TRBD1,.,TRBV7-2,TGTGCCAGCAGCTTATATCAGGGGGGGAACACTGAAGCTTTCTTT,CASSLYQGGNTEAFF
TRBJ2-1,TRBD2,few,TRBV4-2,TGTGCCAGCAGCCAACAAGCCTCGGCGGGGGGTATCTACAATGAGCAGTTCTTC,CASSQQASAGGIYNEQFF
TRBJ2-5,TRBD1,.,TRBV5-1,TGCGCCAGCAGCTTGGCCTGGACAGGGGGCCAAGAGACCCAGTACTTC,CASSLAWTGGQETQYF
TRBJ1-2,.,.,TRBV4-3,TGCGCCAGCAGCCAAGATCTGCGACAGGAGCGTAACTATGGCTACACCTTC,CASSQDLRQERNYGYTF
TRBJ2-1,TRBD2,few,TRBV7-2,TGTGCCAGCAGCCCCGTTCGGCTAGCGGGGTACAATGAGCAGTTCTTC,CASSPVRLAGYNEQFF
TRBJ2-1,TRBD2,few,TRBV5-1,TGCGCCAGCAGCCCCCAGAAAGCGGGGGGCAGGAATGAGCAGTTCTTC,CASSPQKAGGRNEQFF
TRBJ2-7,TRBD2,.,TRBV7-9,TGTGCCAGCAGCCTCCGAAACTGGGGGGGGTTCCCCTACGAGCAGTACTTC,CASSLRNWGGFPYEQYF
TRBJ2-2,.,few,TRBV2,TGTGCCAGCGGCGAATTTACCGGGGAGCTGTTTTTT,CASGEFTGELFF
TRBJ2-7,.,few,TRBV7-2,TGTGCCAGCAGCTTTGATAGTAGCTTCAGAGTCCACGAGCAGTACTTC,CASSFDSSFRVHEQYF
TRBJ2-1,.,.,TRBV5-5,TGTGCCAGCAGCTTGGCGATAGCGGACCCCCGGGGGCAGTTCTTC,CASSLAIADPRGQFF